The entry below describes one T cell receptor beta chain. TCRdb keeps only in-frame clones here, not all; method: immunoSEQ multiplex PCR. Found here are fewer than 70,000 clones, around 90% of them singletons; the top ten hold roughly 8%. With 2 bases removed from V and 4 bases from J, the gap between germline ends came to 14 bases. Germline CDR1 and CDR2: KGHSH and LQKENI. This CDR3 contains 15 residues. The data originate from a study of blood T cell repertoires in COVID-19. Material: peripheral blood. The clonotype was recovered from a middle-aged man with active COVID-19. J is TRBJ1-1 and V is TRBV18, with a possible D match to TRBD1 (6 bases). The CDR3 bases are TGTGCCAGCTCACCAGGGGGGGCAAAGGCCACTGAAGCTTTCTTT. This codes for CASSPGGAKATEAFF. The whole variable domain, filled in from reference TRBV18 and TRBJ1-1, reads NAGVMQNPRHLVRRRGQEARLRCSPMKGHSHVYWYRQLPEEGLKFMVYLQKENIIDESGMPKERFSAEFPKEGPSILRIQQVVRGDSAAYFCASSPGGAKATEAFFGQGTRLTVV.